This T cell receptor beta chain was recovered during a study of cytomegalovirus exposure and HLA in healthy donors. Study conclusions and caveats: According to an earlier analysis, most TCR beta V segments yielded productive rearrangements about 90% or about 30% of the time.

The CDR3 has 15 residues. The germline CDR1 and CDR2 sequences are SGDLS and YYNGEE. The V end lost 0 bases, the J end lost 7 bases, and 17 bases lay between the germline ends. PCR was performed using 60 Vbeta and 13 Jbeta primers. Clones were read by immunoSEQ multiplex PCR, and TCRdb kept only the in-frame ones, dropping some. The sample shows roughly 100,000 clones, 83% of them seen only once. Notes on this clone: The antigen is unknown.

The origin of this receptor is a man aged 35 to 55 in good health and CMV-seronegative. The sample taken for sequencing was PBMCs. This chain joins TRBV9 and TRBJ2-7, with D tentatively TRBD1 (6 bases). The CDR3 is CASSVGAGDPREQYF. The DNA of the CDR3 is TGTGCCAGCAGCGTAGGGGCAGGGGACCCTAGAGAGCAGTACTTC.